This T cell receptor (beta chain) was retrieved from a study of cytomegalovirus exposure and HLA in healthy donors. General study findings and limits: It was in a later analysis that TCR association rates were seen to vary by HLA locus, highest for DRB1 and lowest for HLA-C. There were 150 to 200 TCR beta chains listed as cytomegalovirus-associated.

As regards this clone: The antigen remains undetermined.

PCR primers comprised 60 Vbeta and 13 Jbeta primers. Produced via immunoSEQ multiplex PCR; TCRdb's table is partial and in-frame only. The sample has approximately 100,000 clones; approximately 70% are singletons. V was pared by 2 bases and J by 6 bases, with 13 bases between. Germline V lookup: CDR1 MDHEN, CDR2 SYDVKM. This CDR3 comprises 14 residues. The specimen was PBMCs. The sequence was obtained from a woman aged 50 to 60 in good health and CMV-seronegative. The chain combines TRBV28 with TRBJ1-1; D perhaps matches TRBD1 (5 bases). CDR3 sequence: CASSLQGGRPEAFF. The DNA of the CDR3 is TGTGCCAGCAGTTTACAGGGAGGTCGGCCTGAAGCTTTCTTT.